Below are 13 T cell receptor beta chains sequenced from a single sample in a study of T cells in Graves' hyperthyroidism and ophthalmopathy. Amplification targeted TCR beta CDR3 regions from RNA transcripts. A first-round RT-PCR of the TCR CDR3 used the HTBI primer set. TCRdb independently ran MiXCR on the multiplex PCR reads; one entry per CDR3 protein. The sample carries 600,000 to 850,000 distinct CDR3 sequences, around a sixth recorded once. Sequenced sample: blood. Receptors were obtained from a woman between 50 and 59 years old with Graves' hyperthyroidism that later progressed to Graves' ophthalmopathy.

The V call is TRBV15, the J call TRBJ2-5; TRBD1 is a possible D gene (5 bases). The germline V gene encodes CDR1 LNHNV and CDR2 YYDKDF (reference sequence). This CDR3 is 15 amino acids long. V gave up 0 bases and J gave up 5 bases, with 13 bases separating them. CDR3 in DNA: TGTGCCACCAGCAGAGATCCCGACAGCCGGGAGACCCAGTACTTC. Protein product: CATSRDPDSRETQYF.

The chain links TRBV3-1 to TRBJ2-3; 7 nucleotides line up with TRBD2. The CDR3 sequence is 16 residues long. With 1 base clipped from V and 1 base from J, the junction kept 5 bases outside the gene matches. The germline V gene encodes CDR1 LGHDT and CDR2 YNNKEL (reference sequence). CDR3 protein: CASSQVPSGRTDTQYF. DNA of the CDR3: TGTGCCAGCAGCCAAGTTCCTAGCGGTCGCACAGATACGCAGTATTTT.

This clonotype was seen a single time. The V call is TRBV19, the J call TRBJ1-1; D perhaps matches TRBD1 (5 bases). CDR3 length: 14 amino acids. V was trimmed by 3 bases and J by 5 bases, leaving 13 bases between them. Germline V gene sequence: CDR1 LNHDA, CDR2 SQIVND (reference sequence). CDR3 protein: CASSIQGSRTEAFF. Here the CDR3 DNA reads TGTGCCAGTAGTATCCAGGGCAGCCGGACTGAAGCTTTCTTT. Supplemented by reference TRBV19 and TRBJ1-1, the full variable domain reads DGGITQSPKYLFRKEGQNVTLSCEQNLNHDAMYWYRQDPGQGLRLIYYSQIVNDFQKGDIAEGYSVSREKKESFPLTVTSAQKNPTAFYLCASSIQGSRTEAFFGQGTRLTVV.

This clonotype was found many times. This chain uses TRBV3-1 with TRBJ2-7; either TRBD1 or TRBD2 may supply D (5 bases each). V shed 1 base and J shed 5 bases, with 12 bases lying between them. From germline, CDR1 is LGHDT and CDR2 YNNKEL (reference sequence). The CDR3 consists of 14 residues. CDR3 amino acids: CASSQGVREHEQYF. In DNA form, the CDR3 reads TGTGCCAGCAGCCAAGGGGTCAGGGAGCACGAGCAGTACTTC.

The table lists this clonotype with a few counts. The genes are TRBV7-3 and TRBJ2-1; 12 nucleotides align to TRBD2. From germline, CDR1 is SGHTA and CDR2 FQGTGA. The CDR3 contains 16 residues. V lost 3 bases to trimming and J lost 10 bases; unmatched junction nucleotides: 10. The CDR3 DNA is TGTGCCAGCAGCTTTCTAACAGGACTAGCGGGGTTCGAGCAGTTCTTC. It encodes CASSFLTGLAGFEQFF.

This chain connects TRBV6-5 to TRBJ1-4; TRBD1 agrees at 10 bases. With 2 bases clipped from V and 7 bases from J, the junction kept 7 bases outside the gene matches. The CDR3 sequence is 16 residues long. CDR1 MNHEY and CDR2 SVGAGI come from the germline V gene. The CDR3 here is CASSYRDRGLVEKLFF. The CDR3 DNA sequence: TGTGCCAGCAGTTACAGGGACAGGGGATTGGTTGAAAAACTGTTTTTT.

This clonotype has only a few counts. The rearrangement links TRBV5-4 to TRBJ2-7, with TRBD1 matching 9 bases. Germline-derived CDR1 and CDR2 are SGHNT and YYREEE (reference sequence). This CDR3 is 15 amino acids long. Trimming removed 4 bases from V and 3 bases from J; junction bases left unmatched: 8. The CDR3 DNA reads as TGTGCCAGCAGCCCAGGGACAGGGATTTTCTACGAGCAGTACTTC. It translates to CASSPGTGIFYEQYF. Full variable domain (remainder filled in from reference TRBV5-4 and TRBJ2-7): ETGVTQSPTHLIKTRGQQVTLRCSSQSGHNTVSWYQQALGQGPQFIFQYYREEENGRGNFPPRFSGLQFPNYSSELNVNALELDDSALYLCASSPGTGIFYEQYFGPGTRLTVT.

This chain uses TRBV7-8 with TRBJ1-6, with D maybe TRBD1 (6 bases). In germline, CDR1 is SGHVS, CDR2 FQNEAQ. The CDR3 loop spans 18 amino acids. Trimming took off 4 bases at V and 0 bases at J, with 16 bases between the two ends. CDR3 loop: CASSSPGGGLSYNSPLHF. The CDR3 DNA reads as TGTGCCAGCAGCTCCCCAGGAGGGGGGCTCTCCTATAATTCACCCCTCCACTTT.

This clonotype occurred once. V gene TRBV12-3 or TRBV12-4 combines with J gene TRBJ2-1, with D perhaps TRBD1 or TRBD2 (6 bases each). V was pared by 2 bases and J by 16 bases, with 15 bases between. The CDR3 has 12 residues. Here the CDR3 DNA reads TGTGCCAGCAGTTTATTGGGGGGCAGGGAATTCTTC. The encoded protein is CASSLLGGREFF.

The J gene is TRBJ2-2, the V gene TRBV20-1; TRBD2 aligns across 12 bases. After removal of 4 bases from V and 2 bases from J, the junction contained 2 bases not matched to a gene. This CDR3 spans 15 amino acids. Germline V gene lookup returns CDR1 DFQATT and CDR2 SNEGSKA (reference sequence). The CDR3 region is CSAKTSGGNTGELFF. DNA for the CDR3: TGCAGTGCTAAGACTAGCGGGGGTAACACCGGGGAGCTGTTTTTT.

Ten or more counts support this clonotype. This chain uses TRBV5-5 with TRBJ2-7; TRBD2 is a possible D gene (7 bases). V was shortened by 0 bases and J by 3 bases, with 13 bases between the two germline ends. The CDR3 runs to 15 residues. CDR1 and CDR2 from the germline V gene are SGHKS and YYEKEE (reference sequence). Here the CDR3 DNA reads TGTGCCAGCAGCTTGGACGGCGGGGGCTACTACGAGCAGTACTTC. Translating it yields CASSLDGGGYYEQYF.

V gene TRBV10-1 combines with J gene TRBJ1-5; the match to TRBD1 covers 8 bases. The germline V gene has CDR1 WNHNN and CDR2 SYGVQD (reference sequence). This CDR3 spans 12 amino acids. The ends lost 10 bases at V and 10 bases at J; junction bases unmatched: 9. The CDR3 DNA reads TGCGCCACCGGGACAGGTTACCAACCCCAGCATTTT. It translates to CATGTGYQPQHF.

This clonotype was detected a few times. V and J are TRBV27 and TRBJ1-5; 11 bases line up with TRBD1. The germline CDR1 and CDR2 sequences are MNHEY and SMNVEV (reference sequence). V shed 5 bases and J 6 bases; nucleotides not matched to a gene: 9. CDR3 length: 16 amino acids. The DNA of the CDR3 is TGTGCCAGCAGTGCCGTTCAGGACAGGGGGCTTCAGCCCCAGCATTTT. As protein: CASSAVQDRGLQPQHF.